The 31 T cell receptor beta chains below were found in one sample sequenced in a study of sequential checkpoint blockade in melanoma. Treatment in this sample: randomized to nivolumab then ipilimumab (arm A) or the reverse (arm B). Sequencing used immunoSEQ multiplex PCR; TCRdb keeps in-frame clones, though not all of them. The data contain 10,000 to 13,000 clones, roughly 69% of them singletons. Sequencing was performed on CD8+ T cells sorted from blood (inferred from file names), taken from a patient given nivolumab and ipilimumab in sequence. These receptors were collected from a human donor with melanoma.

The rearrangement links TRBV6-6 to TRBJ2-5; 8 bases line up with TRBD1. The junction had 9 bases not matched to a gene; V was cut back by 5 bases and J by 4 bases. CDR1 MNHNY and CDR2 SVGAGI come from the germline V gene (reference sequence). The CDR3 is 15 amino acids. The CDR3: CASSPLAGGGETQYF. The DNA for the CDR3 is TGTGCCAGCAGTCCGCTTGCAGGGGGCGGAGAGACCCAGTACTTC.

The V and J genes are TRBV6-5 and TRBJ2-3, with 9 bases identical to TRBD2. The CDR3 has 14 residues. The V and J ends lost 5 bases and 4 bases, in that order; junction bases with no gene match: 4. The V gene's germline CDR1 is MNHEY and CDR2 SVGAGI. CDR3 in amino acids: CASSNSGSADTQYF. Here the CDR3 DNA reads TGTGCCAGCAGTAATAGCGGGAGCGCAGATACGCAGTATTTT.

This clone was seen a handful of times. This chain connects TRBV5-1 to TRBJ2-5; possibly TRBD1 for D (6 bases). The CDR3 loop spans 12 amino acids. V lost 5 bases to trimming and J lost 5 bases, with 10 bases between them. Germline assignment: CDR1 SGHRS and CDR2 YFSETQ. CDR3 region: CASRTGQETQYF. In DNA form, the CDR3 reads TGCGCCAGCAGGACAGGTCAGGAGACCCAGTACTTC. Full variable domain (outside the CDR3, taken from reference TRBV5-1 and TRBJ2-5): KAGVTQTPRYLIKTRGQQVTLSCSPISGHRSVSWYQQTPGQGLQFLFEYFSETQRNKGNFPGRFSGRQFSNSRSEMNVSTLELGDSALYLCASRTGQETQYFGPGTRLLVL.

This chain links TRBV5-1 with TRBJ1-1, with D uncertain. The CDR3 runs to 16 residues. Germline values: CDR1 SGHRS, CDR2 YFSETQ. Trimming shortened V by 3 bases and J by 6 bases, and 21 bases separated the two germline ends. For the CDR3, the DNA is TGCGCCAGCAGCTGGCGGGGAGCTCCTCCGAAAGCTGAAGCTTTCTTT. Translated: CASSWRGAPPKAEAFF.

This chain links TRBV7-9 with TRBJ2-1; 9 nucleotides match TRBD2. The CDR3 consists of 14 residues. Losses at the gene ends were 9 bases for V and 9 bases for J; bases not matched to a gene: 12. The germline V gene has CDR1 SEHNR and CDR2 FQNEAQ (reference sequence). CDR3 amino acids: CASEAGGLSVEQFF. The DNA of the CDR3 is TGTGCCAGTGAAGCGGGGGGCCTCTCTGTTGAGCAGTTCTTC.

V usage is TRBV7-9 and J usage is TRBJ2-5; TRBD1 matches at 7 bases. The DNA end is more similar to TRBJ2-7, so the J call may be wrong. This CDR3 is 12 amino acids long. CDR1 and CDR2 from the germline V gene are SEHNR and FQNEAQ (reference sequence). CDR3 sequence: CASKGAAHEQYF. CDR3 DNA sequence: TGTGCCAGCAAGGGGGCGGCCCACGAGCAGTACTTC.

CDR3 sequence (DNA): TGTGCCAGCAGTTTTGGGACACGGCTTTACGAGCAGTACTTC. Amino acids: CASSFGTRLYEQYF. This chain connects TRBV28 to TRBJ2-7, with D possibly being TRBD1 (6 bases). The germline V gene encodes CDR1 MDHEN and CDR2 SYDVKM. The CDR3 extends over 14 amino acids. Trimming stripped 3 bases from V and 4 bases from J, with 13 bases between.

This clone was seen just once. The CDR3: CASSYGRLGQVYEQYF. The CDR3 region has the DNA TGTGCCAGCAGTTATGGCAGGTTAGGACAGGTCTACGAGCAGTACTTC. The chain couples TRBV28 to TRBJ2-7, with TRBD1 matching over 7 bases. The germline CDR1 and CDR2 sequences are MDHEN and SYDVKM. The CDR3 is 16 residues long. V shed 4 bases, J shed 3 bases, and the junction held 12 bases outside the gene matches.

The V gene is TRBV11-2, the J gene TRBJ2-2; D is undetermined. CDR1 SGHAT and CDR2 FQNNGV come from the germline V gene. V was pared by 1 base and J by 10 bases, with 10 bases between. The CDR3 spans 13 residues. In nucleotides, the CDR3 is TGTGCCAGCAGCTTAGGGGCCCGACAGGAGCTGTTTTTT. Translated, it gives CASSLGARQELFF.

V gene TRBV4-3 combines with J gene TRBJ2-1, with 11 positions matching TRBD1. The V gene end was trimmed by 4 bases and the J gene end by 3 bases; junction bases not matched to a gene: 8. This CDR3 contains 17 residues. Germline CDR1 reads LGHNA; CDR2 reads YSLEER. CDR3: CASSRDTGTGGYNEQFF. DNA for the CDR3: TGCGCCAGCAGCCGGGATACCGGGACAGGGGGCTACAATGAGCAGTTCTTC.

The chain is built from TRBV6-5 and TRBJ2-1; 7 bases are shared with TRBD1. The trim removed 5 bases at V and 8 bases at J, leaving 12 bases unmatched. This CDR3 is 15 amino acids long. Germline CDR1 and CDR2: MNHEY and SVGAGI. CDR3 residues: CASSGGPTGDDEQFF. The CDR3 region has the DNA TGTGCCAGCAGTGGGGGACCCACAGGGGACGATGAGCAGTTCTTC.

This clone was counted a few times. This chain links TRBV2 with TRBJ2-7, with D possibly being TRBD1 (5 bases). V was trimmed by 3 bases and J by 2 bases, leaving 11 bases between them. There are 14 residues in the CDR3. CDR1 is SNHLY and CDR2 is FYNNEI in the germline V gene. The CDR3 reads CASSDGAVTYEQYF. The CDR3 DNA reads as TGTGCCAGCAGTGATGGGGCAGTTACCTACGAGCAGTACTTC.

There are a few counts of this clone. V usage is TRBV7-9 and J usage is TRBJ2-5; tentative D call: TRBD1 (5 bases). This CDR3 is built from 13 residues. Germline lookup yields CDR1 SEHNR and CDR2 FQNEAQ (reference sequence). V was shortened by 5 bases and J by 5 bases, with 12 bases between the two germline ends. The CDR3 DNA follows: TGTGCCAGCAGCGCTGACAGCCAGGAGACCCAGTACTTC. As protein: CASSADSQETQYF.

The chain uses TRBV6-5 and TRBJ2-2; D is perhaps TRBD2 (5 bases). Germline V gene lookup returns CDR1 MNHEY and CDR2 SVGAGI. Deletions cut 0 bases from V and 4 bases from J, with 6 bases between. This CDR3 has 14 amino acids. CDR3 DNA sequence: TGTGCCAGCAGTTACTCCGCGGGCACCGGGGAGCTGTTTTTT. Translation gives CASSYSAGTGELFF.

The chain joins TRBV6-6 to TRBJ1-5; D is unclear. Per germline, CDR1 MNHNY and CDR2 SVGAGI (reference sequence). This CDR3 has 14 residues. V lost 6 bases, J lost 0 bases, and 9 bases lay in between. CDR3 region: CASSRTYSNQPQHF. CDR3 DNA: TGTGCCAGCAGCCGCACTTATAGCAATCAGCCCCAGCATTTT.

The chain combines TRBV27 with TRBJ2-7; a possible D gene is TRBD2 (5 bases). Per germline, CDR1 MNHEY and CDR2 SMNVEV (reference sequence). The CDR3 spans 14 residues. V gave up 2 bases and J gave up 7 bases, with 15 bases separating them. The CDR3 sequence is CASSLVRGSHEQYF. The CDR3 nucleotides read TGTGCCAGCAGTTTAGTCCGGGGATCTCATGAGCAGTACTTC.

V and J are TRBV10-2 and TRBJ1-6; D remains ambiguous. The ends were cut back, 7 bases at V and 7 bases at J, with 11 bases in the middle. The CDR3 is made up of 13 amino acids. The germline CDR1 and CDR2 sequences are WSHSY and SAAADI. The CDR3 sequence is CASNPGGNSPLHF. As DNA, the CDR3 is TGCGCCAGCAACCCGGGCGGGAATTCACCCCTCCACTTT.

The rearrangement uses TRBV14 and TRBJ2-7; 9 bases match TRBD2. The J segment lost 4 bases and the V segment lost 6 bases, leaving 13 bases of the junction unmatched. Germline CDR1 reads SGHDN; CDR2 reads FVKESK. The CDR3 extends over 16 amino acids. CDR3: CASSSWRLAGKYEQYF. For the CDR3, the DNA is TGTGCCAGCAGTTCTTGGCGGCTAGCGGGAAAGTACGAGCAGTACTTC. The entire variable domain, with the rest obtained from reference TRBV14 and TRBJ2-7, is as follows: EAGVTQFPSHSVIEKGQTVTLRCDPISGHDNLYWYRRVMGKEIKFLLHFVKESKQDESGMPNNRFLAERTGGTYSTLKVQPAELEDSGVYFCASSSWRLAGKYEQYFGPGTRLTVT.

The chain couples TRBV6-5 to TRBJ2-7; the D gene is possibly TRBD1 (6 bases). The CDR3 runs 14 residues. CDR1 MNHEY and CDR2 SVGAGI come from the germline V gene. The V end was cut by 5 bases, the J end by 6 bases, with 17 bases between. The CDR3 reads CASSRDTIGREQYF. The CDR3 nucleotides read TGTGCCAGCAGTCGGGACACAATAGGGCGCGAGCAGTACTTC.

V usage is TRBV28 and J usage is TRBJ1-1; 9 nucleotides agree with TRBD1. Trimming cost V 5 bases and J 1 base; bases outside gene matches: 2. Germline-derived CDR1 and CDR2 are MDHEN and SYDVKM. The CDR3 covers 14 residues. CDR3 amino acids: CASSKTGGNTEAFF. In DNA form, the CDR3 reads TGTGCCAGCAGTAAGACAGGGGGGAACACTGAAGCTTTCTTT.

The CDR3 coding sequence is TGTGCCAGTAGGCAACGGACAGGGTTGGGTGAAAAACTGTTTTTT. Its translation: CASRQRTGLGEKLFF. The chain recombines TRBV19 with TRBJ1-4; 8 bases map to TRBD1. The junction had 10 bases not matched to a gene; V was cut back by 6 bases and J by 7 bases. Germline V CDR1 and CDR2: LNHDA, SQIVND (reference sequence). This CDR3 comprises 15 residues.

The chain is built from TRBV5-4 and TRBJ1-2; TRBD1 agrees at 9 bases. Germline CDR1 and CDR2: SGHNT and YYREEE (reference sequence). This CDR3 region has 15 residues. J gave up 8 bases and V 5 bases, and 13 bases lay outside the gene matches. The CDR3, as DNA: TGTGCCAGCAGGTCCCTCCTACAGGGGGCCGAGGGCTACACCTTC. Translated: CASRSLLQGAEGYTF.

The chain joins TRBV28 to TRBJ2-7; TRBD1 matches 10 bases. The length of the CDR3 is 14 residues. The J segment lost 5 bases and the V segment lost 3 bases, leaving 4 bases of the junction unmatched. Germline V gene data show CDR1 as MDHEN and CDR2 as SYDVKM. The CDR3 DNA follows: TGTGCCAGCAGTTTGACAGGGGGCATAAACGAGCAGTACTTC. It is translated as CASSLTGGINEQYF.

This clone counts as medium-sized. The chain links TRBV28 to TRBJ1-3; 7 bases fit TRBD1. CDR1 is MDHEN, CDR2 SYDVKM, per germline. This CDR3 contains 16 residues. The V gene end was trimmed by 5 bases and the J gene end by 0 bases; junction bases not matched to a gene: 7. The CDR3 DNA is TGTGCCAGCAGTCCCGGGACAGAAACCTCTGGAAACACCATATATTTT. Translating gives CASSPGTETSGNTIYF. The variable domain in full, with the rest retrieved from reference TRBV28 and TRBJ1-3, is DVKVTQSSRYLVKRTGEKVFLECVQDMDHENMFWYRQDPGLGLRLIYFSYDVKMKEKGDIPEGYSVSREKKERFSLILESASTNQTSMYLCASSPGTETSGNTIYFGEGSWLTVV.

This clone was seen more than once but under ten times. The chain recombines TRBV6-6 with TRBJ1-2; 7 bases line up with TRBD1. V dropped 10 bases and J dropped 8; count of bases not matched to a gene: 4. Germline V lookup: CDR1 MNHNY, CDR2 SVGAGI (reference sequence). The CDR3 totals 10 residues. The CDR3 region is CATQGNGYTF. The CDR3 DNA is TGTGCCACACAGGGGAACGGCTACACCTTC.

The V call is TRBV30, the J call TRBJ1-6; D gene ambiguous. This CDR3 spans 13 amino acids. Trimming removed 3 bases from V and 10 bases from J, with 13 bases in between. The germline gives CDR1 GTSNPN, CDR2 SVGIG (reference sequence). CDR3 nucleotide sequence: TGTGCCTGGAGCGACGGGATTGGGTCACCCCTCCACTTT. Amino acids: CAWSDGIGSPLHF.

The chain recombines TRBV5-1 with TRBJ1-2; D remains ambiguous. There are 16 residues in the CDR3. V lost 1 base and J 2 bases, leaving 15 bases between the germline ends. From germline, CDR1 is SGHRS and CDR2 YFSETQ. CDR3 loop: CASSLNSGLRNYGYTF. Here the CDR3 DNA reads TGCGCCAGCAGCTTGAATTCGGGTCTAAGAAACTATGGCTACACCTTC. The whole variable domain, filled in from reference TRBV5-1 and TRBJ1-2, reads KAGVTQTPRYLIKTRGQQVTLSCSPISGHRSVSWYQQTPGQGLQFLFEYFSETQRNKGNFPGRFSGRQFSNSRSEMNVSTLELGDSALYLCASSLNSGLRNYGYTFGSGTRLTVV.

By sample fraction, this clone is medium-sized (0.01 to 0.1%). The rearrangement links TRBV7-9 to TRBJ1-1; D uncertain. V was shortened by 0 bases and J by 0 bases, with 5 bases between the two germline ends. Per germline, CDR1 SEHNR and CDR2 FQNEAQ (reference sequence). The CDR3 is made up of 14 amino acids. The CDR3 loop is CASSLAYLNTEAFF. For the CDR3, the DNA is TGTGCCAGCAGCTTAGCATACTTGAACACTGAAGCTTTCTTT.

The V and J genes are TRBV7-2 and TRBJ2-1, with unresolved D. CDR1 SGHTA and CDR2 FQGNSA come from the germline V gene. This CDR3 contains 15 residues. V was shortened by 5 bases and J by 0 bases, with 11 bases between the two germline ends. CDR3 nucleotides: TGTGCCAGCAGCCCCGCGGTGGGCTCCTACAATGAGCAGTTCTTC. Translating gives CASSPAVGSYNEQFF. Full variable domain (rest looked up from reference TRBV7-2 and TRBJ2-1): GAGVSQSPSNKVTEKGKDVELRCDPISGHTALYWYRQSLGQGLEFLIYFQGNSAPDKSGLPSDRFSAERTGGSVSTLTIQRTQQEDSAVYLCASSPAVGSYNEQFFGPGTRLTVL.

This clone showed up just once. V gene TRBV7-2 combines with J gene TRBJ2-7; TRBD1 agrees at 7 bases. The V gene's germline CDR1 is SGHTA and CDR2 FQGNSA. The ends lost 1 base at V and 7 bases at J; junction bases unmatched: 13. The CDR3 length is 16 residues. CDR3 loop: CASSLGVQGSSREQYF. For the CDR3, the DNA is TGTGCCAGCAGCTTAGGGGTACAGGGGTCATCGAGGGAGCAGTACTTC.

This clone was picked up a small number of times. J is TRBJ2-7 and V is TRBV2; 8 bases map to TRBD2. Germline V CDR1 and CDR2: SNHLY, FYNNEI. This CDR3 contains 15 residues. V was clipped by 4 bases and J by 0 bases; unmatched bases: 5. The CDR3: CASSGGGRSSYEQYF. CDR3 sequence (DNA): TGTGCCAGCAGTGGCGGGGGGCGAAGCTCCTACGAGCAGTACTTC.